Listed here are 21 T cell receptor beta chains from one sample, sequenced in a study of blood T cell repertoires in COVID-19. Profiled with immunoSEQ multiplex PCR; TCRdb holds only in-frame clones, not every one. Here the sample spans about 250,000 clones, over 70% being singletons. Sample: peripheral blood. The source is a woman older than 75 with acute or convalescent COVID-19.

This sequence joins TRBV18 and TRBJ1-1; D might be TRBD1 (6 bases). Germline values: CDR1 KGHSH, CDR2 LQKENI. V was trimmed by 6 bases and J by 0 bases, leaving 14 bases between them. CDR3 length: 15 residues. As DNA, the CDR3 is TGTGCCAGCTCCCTCGACAGGCCCCTGAACACTGAAGCTTTCTTT. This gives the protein CASSLDRPLNTEAFF.

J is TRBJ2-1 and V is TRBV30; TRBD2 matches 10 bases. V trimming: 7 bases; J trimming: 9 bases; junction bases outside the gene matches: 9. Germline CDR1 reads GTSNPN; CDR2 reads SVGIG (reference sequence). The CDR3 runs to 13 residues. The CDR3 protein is CASSGSRVGEQFF. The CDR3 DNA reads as TGTGCCTCTAGCGGGAGCCGGGTGGGTGAGCAGTTCTTC.

CDR3 sequence reads: CASSLDIDSPLHF. The CDR3 region has the DNA TGTGCCAGCAGCTTAGATATTGATTCACCCCTCCACTTT. This chain connects TRBV13 to TRBJ1-6; D is uncertain. This CDR3 has 13 amino acids. Trimming left V 1 base short and J 8 bases short, with 6 bases between. CDR1 is PRHDT and CDR2 is FYEKMQ in the germline V gene (reference sequence).

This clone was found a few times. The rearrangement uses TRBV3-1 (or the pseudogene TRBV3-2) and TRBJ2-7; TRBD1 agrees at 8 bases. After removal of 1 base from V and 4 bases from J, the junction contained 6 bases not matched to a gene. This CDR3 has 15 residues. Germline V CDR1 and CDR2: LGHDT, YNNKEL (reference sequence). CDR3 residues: CASSQGGGQGYEQYF. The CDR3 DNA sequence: TGTGCCAGCAGCCAAGGGGGCGGACAGGGTTACGAGCAGTACTTC.

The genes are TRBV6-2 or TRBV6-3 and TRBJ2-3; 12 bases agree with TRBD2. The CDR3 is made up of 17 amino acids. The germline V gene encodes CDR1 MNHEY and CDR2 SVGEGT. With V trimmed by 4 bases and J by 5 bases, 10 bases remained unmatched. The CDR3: CASSSPASGGAGDTQYF. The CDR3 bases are TGTGCCAGCAGTTCTCCGGCTAGCGGGGGGGCAGGAGATACGCAGTATTTT.

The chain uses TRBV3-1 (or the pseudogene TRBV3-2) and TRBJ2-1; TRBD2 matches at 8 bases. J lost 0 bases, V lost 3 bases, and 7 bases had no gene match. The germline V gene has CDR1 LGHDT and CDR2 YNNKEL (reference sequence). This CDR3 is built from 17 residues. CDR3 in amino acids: CASSHPSTSGSYNEQFF. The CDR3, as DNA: TGTGCCAGCAGCCACCCTTCCACTAGCGGCTCCTACAATGAGCAGTTCTTC.

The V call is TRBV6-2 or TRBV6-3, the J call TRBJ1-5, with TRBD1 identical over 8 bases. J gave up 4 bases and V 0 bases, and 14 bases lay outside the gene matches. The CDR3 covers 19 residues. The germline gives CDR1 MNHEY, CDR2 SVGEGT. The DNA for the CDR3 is TGTGCCAGCAGTTACTCGCAAGGACAGGGTTACTCTGGTAATCAGCCCCAGCATTTT. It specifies CASSYSQGQGYSGNQPQHF.

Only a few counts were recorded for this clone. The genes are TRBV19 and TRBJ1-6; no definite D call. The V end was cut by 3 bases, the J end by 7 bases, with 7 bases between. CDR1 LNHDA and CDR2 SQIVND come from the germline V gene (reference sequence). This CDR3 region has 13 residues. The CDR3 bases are TGTGCCAGTAGTATCCCGGGGAATTCACCCCTCCACTTT. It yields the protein CASSIPGNSPLHF.

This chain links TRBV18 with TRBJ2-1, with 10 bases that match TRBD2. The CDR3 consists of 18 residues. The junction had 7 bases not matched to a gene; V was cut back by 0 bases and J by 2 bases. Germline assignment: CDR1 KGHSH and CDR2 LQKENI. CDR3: CASSPPMGAGGTYNEQFF. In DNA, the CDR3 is TGTGCCAGCTCACCACCCATGGGAGCGGGGGGGACCTACAATGAGCAGTTCTTC. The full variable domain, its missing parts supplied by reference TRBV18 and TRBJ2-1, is NAGVMQNPRHLVRRRGQEARLRCSPMKGHSHVYWYRQLPEEGLKFMVYLQKENIIDESGMPKERFSAEFPKEGPSILRIQQVVRGDSAAYFCASSPPMGAGGTYNEQFFGPGTRLTVL.

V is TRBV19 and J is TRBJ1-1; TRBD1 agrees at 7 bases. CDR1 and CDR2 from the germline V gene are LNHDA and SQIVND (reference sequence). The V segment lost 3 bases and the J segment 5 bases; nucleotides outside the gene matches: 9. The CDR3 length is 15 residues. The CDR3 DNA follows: TGTGCCAGTAGTATGAATAGACAGGGTGGGACTGAAGCTTTCTTT. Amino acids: CASSMNRQGGTEAFF. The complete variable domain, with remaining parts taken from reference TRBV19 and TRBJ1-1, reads DGGITQSPKYLFRKEGQNVTLSCEQNLNHDAMYWYRQDPGQGLRLIYYSQIVNDFQKGDIAEGYSVSREKKESFPLTVTSAQKNPTAFYLCASSMNRQGGTEAFFGQGTRLTVV.

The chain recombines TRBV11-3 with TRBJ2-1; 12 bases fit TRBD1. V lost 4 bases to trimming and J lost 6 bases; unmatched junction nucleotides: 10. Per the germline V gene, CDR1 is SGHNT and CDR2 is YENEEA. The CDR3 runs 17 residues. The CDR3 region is CASSSGTGGPKGNEQFF. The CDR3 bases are TGTGCCAGCAGCTCCGGGACAGGGGGCCCAAAGGGCAATGAGCAGTTCTTC. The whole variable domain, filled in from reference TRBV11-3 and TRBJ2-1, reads EAGVVQSPRYKIIEKKQPVAFWCNPISGHNTLYWYLQNLGQGPELLIRYENEEAVDDSQLPKDRFSAERLKGVDSTLKIQPAELGDSAVYLCASSSGTGGPKGNEQFFGPGTRLTVL.

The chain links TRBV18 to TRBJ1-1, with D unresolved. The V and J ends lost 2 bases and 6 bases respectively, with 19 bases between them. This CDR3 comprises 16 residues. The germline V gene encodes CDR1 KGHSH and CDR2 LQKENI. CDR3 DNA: TGTGCCAGCTCACCAACAACCCCGGGAGTGGGAGCTGAAGCTTTCTTT. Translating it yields CASSPTTPGVGAEAFF.

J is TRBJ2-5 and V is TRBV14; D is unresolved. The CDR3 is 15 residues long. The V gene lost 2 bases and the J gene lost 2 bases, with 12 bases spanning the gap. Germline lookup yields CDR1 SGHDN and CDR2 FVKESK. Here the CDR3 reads CASSQNRGRQETQYF. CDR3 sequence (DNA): TGTGCCAGCAGCCAAAATCGCGGTCGTCAAGAGACCCAGTACTTC.

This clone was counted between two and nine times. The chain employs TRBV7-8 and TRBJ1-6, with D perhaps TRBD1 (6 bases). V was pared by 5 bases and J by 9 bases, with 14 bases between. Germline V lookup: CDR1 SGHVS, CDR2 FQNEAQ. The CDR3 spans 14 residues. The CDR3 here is CASSPQQGSSPLHF. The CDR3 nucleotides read TGTGCCAGCAGCCCCCAGCAGGGGTCTTCACCCCTCCACTTT.

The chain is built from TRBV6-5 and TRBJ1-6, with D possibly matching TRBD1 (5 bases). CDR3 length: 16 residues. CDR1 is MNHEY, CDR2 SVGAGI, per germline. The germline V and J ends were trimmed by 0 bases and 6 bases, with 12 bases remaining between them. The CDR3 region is CASSYSISRANSPLHF. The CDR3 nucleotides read TGTGCCAGCAGTTACTCGATTTCCAGGGCTAATTCACCCCTCCACTTT.

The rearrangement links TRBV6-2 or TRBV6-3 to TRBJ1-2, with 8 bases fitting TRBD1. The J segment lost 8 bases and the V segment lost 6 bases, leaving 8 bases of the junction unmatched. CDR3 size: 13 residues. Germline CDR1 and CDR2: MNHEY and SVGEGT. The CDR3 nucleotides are TGTGCCAGCAGCCTGACAGGGGCCAGGGGCTACACCTTC. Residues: CASSLTGARGYTF.

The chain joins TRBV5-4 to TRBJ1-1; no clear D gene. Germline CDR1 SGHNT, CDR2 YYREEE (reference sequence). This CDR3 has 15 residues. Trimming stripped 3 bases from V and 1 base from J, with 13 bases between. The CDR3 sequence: CASSSGGVGNTEAFF. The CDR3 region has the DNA TGTGCCAGCAGCTCCGGCGGAGTAGGGAACACTGAAGCTTTCTTT.

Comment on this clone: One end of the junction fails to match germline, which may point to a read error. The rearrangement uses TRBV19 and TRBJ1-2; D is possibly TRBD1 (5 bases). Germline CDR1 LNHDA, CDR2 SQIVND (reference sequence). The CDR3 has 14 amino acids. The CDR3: CASRIAGANYGYTF. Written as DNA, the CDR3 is TGTGCCAGTAGAATAGCGGGGGCTAACTATGGCTACACCTTC.

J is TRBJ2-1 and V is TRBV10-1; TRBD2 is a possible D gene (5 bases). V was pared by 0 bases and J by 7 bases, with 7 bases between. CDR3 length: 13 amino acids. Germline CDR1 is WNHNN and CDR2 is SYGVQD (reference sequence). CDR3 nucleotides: TGCGCCAGCAGTGAGTCGGGCGGGAATGAGCAGTTCTTC. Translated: CASSESGGNEQFF.

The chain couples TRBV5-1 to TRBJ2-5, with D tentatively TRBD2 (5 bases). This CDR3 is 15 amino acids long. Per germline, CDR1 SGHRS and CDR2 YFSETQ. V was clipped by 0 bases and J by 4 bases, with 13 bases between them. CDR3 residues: CASSLGDGAGETQYF. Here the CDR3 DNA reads TGCGCCAGCAGCTTGGGTGACGGCGCGGGAGAGACCCAGTACTTC.

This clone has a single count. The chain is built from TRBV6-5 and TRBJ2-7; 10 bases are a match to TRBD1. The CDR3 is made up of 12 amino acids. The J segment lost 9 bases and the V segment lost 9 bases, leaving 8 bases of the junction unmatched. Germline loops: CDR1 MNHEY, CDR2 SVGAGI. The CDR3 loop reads CASWDRGHGQYF. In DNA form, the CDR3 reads TGTGCCAGTTGGGACAGGGGCCACGGGCAGTACTTC.